This T cell receptor beta chain was captured in a study of CD8 T cells in ankylosing spondylitis. Researchers built TCR beta libraries using quantitative 5'-RACE with molecular barcodes. TCRdb re-derived calls from the 5' RACE reads in MiXCR, one entry per CDR3 protein. The data contain 150,000 or so distinct CDR3 sequences, roughly 31% of them singletons. For this clonotype: What it binds is not known.

There are 19 residues in the CDR3. Findings of the study overall: Reactive arthritis synovial fluid and blood were previously reported to contain some motif variants.

Sequences were obtained from synovial fluid, either unsorted or a sorted T cell fraction (not recorded which). The TCR comes from a male donor with ankylosing spondylitis. The chain carries TRBV21-1 and TRBJ2-7; TRBD2 is the table's D call and was not checked against the DNA. TRBV21-1 is flagged as a pseudogene. CDR3 protein: CASSKDWREGPPSSYEQYF. CDR3 in DNA: TGTGCCAGCAGCAAGGATTGGCGGGAGGGTCCTCCGAGCTCCTACGAGCAGTACTTC.